A single sample gave rise to the 26 T cell receptor beta chains below, sequenced in a study of CD4+ T cells in melanoma. The protocol was immunoSEQ multiplex PCR, while the TCRdb copy is restricted to in-frame clones and leaves out a portion. The repertoire holds some 21,000 clones, with over 75% as singletons. The sequencing input was cells from a culture (not recorded whether cultured in vitro). Every receptor here comes from a human donor with melanoma.

The chain recombines TRBV5-1 with TRBJ2-7, with D uncertain. Germline V lookup: CDR1 SGHRS, CDR2 YFSETQ. V was trimmed by 3 bases and J by 0 bases, leaving 10 bases between them. The CDR3 totals 14 residues. The CDR3 reads CASSSGRVSYEQYF. CDR3 nucleotides: TGCGCCAGCAGCTCCGGACGGGTCTCCTACGAGCAGTACTTC.

This clone was seen a few times. Additional DNA sequences in this sample encode the identical CDR3. The chain is built from TRBV11-2 and TRBJ2-7, with 12 positions matching TRBD2. Trimming took 6 bases from V and 2 from J; bases not matched to a gene: 5. This CDR3 is built from 15 residues. In germline, CDR1 is SGHAT, CDR2 FQNNGV. CDR3 protein: CASRSTSGGPYEQYF. Here the CDR3 DNA reads TGTGCCAGCAGATCTACTAGCGGGGGGCCCTACGAGCAGTACTTC.

The CDR3 loop reads CASSIVGELGNTIYF. The DNA for the CDR3 is TGTGCCAGTAGTATAGTGGGAGAACTCGGAAACACCATATATTTT. V gene TRBV19 combines with J gene TRBJ1-3; D unclear. CDR3 length: 15 residues. CDR1 is LNHDA, CDR2 SQIVND, per germline (reference sequence). V was cut by 1 base and J by 4 bases, with 11 bases left in between.

The chain is built from TRBV9 and TRBJ2-7, with a possible D match to TRBD1 (7 bases). This CDR3 spans 14 amino acids. V lost 7 bases to trimming and J lost 2 bases, with 16 bases between them. CDR1 and CDR2 from the germline V gene are SGDLS and YYNGEE. CDR3 sequence reads: CASARGTATYEQYF. The CDR3 DNA reads TGTGCCAGCGCACGGGGGACAGCAACCTACGAGCAGTACTTC.

The genes are TRBV7-3 and TRBJ1-1; 8 nucleotides agree with TRBD1. After removal of 3 bases from V and 4 bases from J, the junction contained 4 bases not matched to a gene. Germline-derived CDR1 and CDR2 are SGHTA and FQGTGA. This CDR3 comprises 14 residues. CDR3 nucleotides: TGTGCCAGCAGCTTGGACAGGGCGGCCACTGAAGCTTTCTTT. It translates to CASSLDRAATEAFF.

The chain combines TRBV27 with TRBJ1-2, with 8 bases that match TRBD1. This CDR3 comprises 13 residues. V shed 6 bases, J shed 3 bases, and the junction held 3 bases outside the gene matches. Germline assignment: CDR1 MNHEY and CDR2 SMNVEV (reference sequence). The CDR3 nucleotides are TGTGCCAGCAGCACGGACAGGGACTATGGCTACACCTTC. It yields the protein CASSTDRDYGYTF.

The chain's CDR3 is CASSFILSNQPQHF. The CDR3 nucleotides read TGTGCCAGCAGCTTCATCCTTAGCAATCAGCCCCAGCATTTT. The rearrangement uses TRBV7-2 and TRBJ1-5, with unresolved D. V was shortened by 3 bases and J by 0 bases, with 6 bases between the two germline ends. CDR3 size: 14 residues. Germline V gene sequence: CDR1 SGHTA, CDR2 FQGNSA.

The chain has TRBV6-5 and TRBJ1-3; D is uncertain. The CDR3 contains 14 residues. Looked up from germline, CDR1 is MNHEY and CDR2 is SVGAGI. The V end lost 5 bases, the J end lost 1 base, and 9 bases lay between the germline ends. The CDR3 loop is CASSRSKSGNTIYF. In DNA, the CDR3 is TGTGCCAGCAGTCGCTCGAAATCTGGAAACACCATATATTTT.

This chain connects TRBV5-4 to TRBJ2-1; 12 bases line up with TRBD2. The V segment lost 3 bases and the J segment 5 bases; nucleotides outside the gene matches: 9. Germline V gene data show CDR1 as SGHNT and CDR2 as YYREEE (reference sequence). This CDR3 spans 17 amino acids. This CDR3 is CASSWAPGLAGNNEQFF. DNA of the CDR3: TGTGCCAGCAGCTGGGCACCGGGACTAGCGGGCAACAATGAGCAGTTCTTC.

The rearrangement links TRBV11-3 to TRBJ2-1, with 12 bases identical to TRBD2. Germline V gene lookup returns CDR1 SGHNT and CDR2 YENEEA. The CDR3 length is 16 residues. Trimming at V came to 4 bases and at J to 8 bases, leaving 9 bases not matched to a gene. CDR3 in amino acids: CASSSHRLAGVHEQFF. CDR3 nucleotides: TGTGCCAGCAGCTCGCATCGACTAGCGGGGGTACATGAGCAGTTCTTC.

Concerning this clone itself: A junction end diverges from the germline sequence, so it may reflect a read error. CDR3 sequence (DNA): TGTGCCACCAGCAGAGTGAGGGGGAAAGTACACCGGGGAGCTGTTTTT. It codes for CATSRVRGKVHRGAVF. The chain combines TRBV15 with TRBJ2-2, with D tentatively TRBD1 (6 bases). This CDR3 has 16 amino acids. The germline V gene has CDR1 LNHNV and CDR2 YYDKDF (reference sequence).

This clone has only one observation. The chain links TRBV19 to TRBJ1-1; D gene ambiguous. CDR3 size: 13 residues. Deletions cut 5 bases from V and 1 base from J, with 8 bases between. Germline lookup yields CDR1 LNHDA and CDR2 SQIVND (reference sequence). CDR3 in amino acids: CASSRWGNTEAFF. CDR3 bases: TGTGCCAGTAGTCGATGGGGGAACACTGAAGCTTTCTTT.

The V gene is TRBV11-2, the J gene TRBJ1-2; 12 bases align to TRBD1. J gave up 7 bases and V 4 bases, and 13 bases lay outside the gene matches. The CDR3 has 17 residues. In germline, CDR1 is SGHAT, CDR2 FQNNGV. DNA for the CDR3: TGTGCCAGCAGCTATACGGGGACAGGGGGCGTTAGGGGTGGCTACACCTTC. Residues: CASSYTGTGGVRGGYTF.

J is TRBJ2-3 and V is TRBV27; D unclear. Germline V CDR1 and CDR2: MNHEY, SMNVEV (reference sequence). This CDR3 is built from 15 residues. Between the trimmed V and J ends, which lost 3 bases and 2 bases, there was a span of 12 bases. CDR3 sequence (DNA): TGTGCCAGCAGTTTTCTTTCTACCCTCACAGATACGCAGTATTTT. Amino acid sequence: CASSFLSTLTDTQYF.

The rearrangement joins TRBV5-6 to TRBJ2-2; D gene unclear. Germline CDR1 and CDR2: SGHDT and YYEEEE. There are 15 residues in the CDR3. Trimming removed 1 base at V and 4 bases at J, with 11 bases between. This chain's CDR3 is CASSLRFYGTGELFF. DNA for the CDR3: TGTGCCAGCAGCTTGCGTTTCTACGGCACCGGGGAGCTGTTTTTT.

This sequence joins TRBV15 and TRBJ1-1, with no clear D. The CDR3 spans 12 residues. The ends were cut back, 5 bases at V and 7 bases at J, with 11 bases in the middle. Per the germline V gene, CDR1 is LNHNV and CDR2 is YYDKDF (reference sequence). The CDR3 is CATSRLGGEAFF. The CDR3 DNA sequence: TGTGCCACCAGCCGCCTCGGCGGTGAAGCTTTCTTT.

V and J are TRBV9 and TRBJ2-1; 9 bases match TRBD2. Germline V lookup: CDR1 SGDLS, CDR2 YYNGEE. This CDR3 comprises 15 residues. After removal of 2 bases from V and 9 bases from J, the junction contained 9 bases not matched to a gene. The CDR3 nucleotides read TGTGCCAGCAGCGTTATTGCGGGGGGGCGCGGTGAGCAGTTCTTC. This encodes CASSVIAGGRGEQFF. Filled out from reference TRBV9 and TRBJ2-1, the complete variable domain reads DSGVTQTPKHLITATGQRVTLRCSPRSGDLSVYWYQQSLDQGLQFLIQYYNGEERAKGNILERFSAQQFPDLHSELNLSSLELGDSALYFCASSVIAGGRGEQFFGPGTRLTVL.

The genes are TRBV6-1 and TRBJ2-7; 7 bases are a match to TRBD1. The V and J ends lost 4 bases and 3 bases, in that order; junction bases with no gene match: 6. Germline lookup yields CDR1 MNHNS and CDR2 SASEGT. This CDR3 comprises 14 residues. The CDR3 sequence: CASSGGTVNYEQYF. CDR3 in DNA: TGTGCCAGCAGTGGAGGGACAGTAAACTACGAGCAGTACTTC.

The rearrangement uses TRBV5-1 and TRBJ2-5, with 10 bases aligning to TRBD1. With 4 bases clipped from V and 3 bases from J, the junction kept 9 bases outside the gene matches. Per the germline V gene, CDR1 is SGHRS and CDR2 is YFSETQ. The CDR3 spans 16 residues. The CDR3, as DNA: TGCGCCAGCAGCCTGGCCGGGACAGGGGCGAAAGAGACCCAGTACTTC. Amino acid sequence: CASSLAGTGAKETQYF. The variable domain in full, completed from reference TRBV5-1 and TRBJ2-5, reads KAGVTQTPRYLIKTRGQQVTLSCSPISGHRSVSWYQQTPGQGLQFLFEYFSETQRNKGNFPGRFSGRQFSNSRSEMNVSTLELGDSALYLCASSLAGTGAKETQYFGPGTRLLVL.

This rearrangement joins TRBV12-2 to TRBJ2-7; the D call in the table, TRBD1, was not verified against the DNA. TRBV12-2 is a known pseudogene. This CDR3 is built from 15 residues. The CDR3 coding sequence is TGTGCAAGTCGCTTAGCAAGGACAGTCCCCTACGAGCAGTACTTC. The encoded protein is CASRLARTVPYEQYF.

This clone was counted between two and nine times. V is TRBV4-1 and J is TRBJ2-6; no clear D. Germline CDR1 reads MGHRA; CDR2 reads YSYEKL. The CDR3 runs to 19 residues. Trimming removed 1 base from V and 2 bases from J, with 18 bases in between. The CDR3 reads CASSQGSLRALAGANVLTF. The CDR3 DNA follows: TGCGCCAGCAGCCAAGGTAGCTTAAGGGCACTGGCTGGGGCCAACGTCCTGACTTTC.

The rearrangement uses TRBV5-1 and TRBJ1-1; the D gene is possibly TRBD1 (5 bases). The CDR3 runs to 13 residues. The V and J ends lost 2 bases and 4 bases respectively, with 9 bases between them. Germline assignment: CDR1 SGHRS and CDR2 YFSETQ. The CDR3 here is CASSFARATEAFF. DNA for the CDR3: TGCGCCAGCAGCTTCGCCAGGGCCACTGAAGCTTTCTTT. Supplemented by reference TRBV5-1 and TRBJ1-1, the full variable domain reads KAGVTQTPRYLIKTRGQQVTLSCSPISGHRSVSWYQQTPGQGLQFLFEYFSETQRNKGNFPGRFSGRQFSNSRSEMNVSTLELGDSALYLCASSFARATEAFFGQGTRLTVV.

The rearrangement uses TRBV19 and TRBJ1-5; tentatively, D is TRBD1 (5 bases). With 5 bases removed from V and 4 bases from J, the gap between germline ends came to 18 bases. The V gene's germline CDR1 is LNHDA and CDR2 SQIVND (reference sequence). The CDR3 is 16 amino acids. CDR3 sequence: CASSLTEGTWNQPQHF. The CDR3 nucleotides are TGTGCCAGTAGTCTGACAGAGGGCACCTGGAATCAGCCCCAGCATTTT. The variable domain in full, completed from reference TRBV19 and TRBJ1-5, reads DGGITQSPKYLFRKEGQNVTLSCEQNLNHDAMYWYRQDPGQGLRLIYYSQIVNDFQKGDIAEGYSVSREKKESFPLTVTSAQKNPTAFYLCASSLTEGTWNQPQHFGDGTRLSIL.

The rearrangement joins TRBV12-5 to TRBJ1-5; possible D gene TRBD1, 6 bases. The CDR3 has 15 residues. V was shortened by 5 bases and J by 0 bases, with 11 bases between the two germline ends. Per the germline V gene, CDR1 is LGHNT and CDR2 is FRNRAP. The CDR3 loop is CASGLGGDSNQPQHF. In DNA, the CDR3 is TGTGCTAGTGGTCTAGGGGGGGATAGCAATCAGCCCCAGCATTTT.

The chain couples TRBV5-1 to TRBJ2-7; 7 bases agree with TRBD2. CDR1 SGHRS and CDR2 YFSETQ come from the germline V gene. V gave up 0 bases and J gave up 4 bases; unmatched junction bases: 10. This CDR3 is 16 amino acids long. The CDR3 spells CASSLAPAGTTYEQYF. The CDR3 region has the DNA TGCGCCAGCAGCTTGGCACCAGCGGGGACCACTTACGAGCAGTACTTC.

The rearrangement links TRBV5-4 to TRBJ2-5, with D possibly matching TRBD2 (5 bases). CDR1 and CDR2 from the germline V gene are SGHNT and YYREEE (reference sequence). The germline V and J ends were trimmed by 1 base and 0 bases, with 10 bases remaining between them. This CDR3 contains 15 residues. The CDR3 nucleotides read TGTGCCAGCAGCTTGCGAAGGACTTACCAAGAGACCCAGTACTTC. It yields the protein CASSLRRTYQETQYF.